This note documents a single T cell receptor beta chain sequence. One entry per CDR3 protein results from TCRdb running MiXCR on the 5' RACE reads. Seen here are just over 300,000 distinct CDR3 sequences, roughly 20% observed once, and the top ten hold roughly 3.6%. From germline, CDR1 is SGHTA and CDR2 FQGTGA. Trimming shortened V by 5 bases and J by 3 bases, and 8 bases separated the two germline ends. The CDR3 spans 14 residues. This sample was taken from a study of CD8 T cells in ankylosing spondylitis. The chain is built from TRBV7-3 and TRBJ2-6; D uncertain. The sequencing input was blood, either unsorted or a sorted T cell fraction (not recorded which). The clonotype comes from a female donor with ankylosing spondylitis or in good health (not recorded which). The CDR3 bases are TGTGCCAGCAGCCTCAGGTTTGGGGCCAACGTCCTGACTTTC. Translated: CASSLRFGANVLTF.